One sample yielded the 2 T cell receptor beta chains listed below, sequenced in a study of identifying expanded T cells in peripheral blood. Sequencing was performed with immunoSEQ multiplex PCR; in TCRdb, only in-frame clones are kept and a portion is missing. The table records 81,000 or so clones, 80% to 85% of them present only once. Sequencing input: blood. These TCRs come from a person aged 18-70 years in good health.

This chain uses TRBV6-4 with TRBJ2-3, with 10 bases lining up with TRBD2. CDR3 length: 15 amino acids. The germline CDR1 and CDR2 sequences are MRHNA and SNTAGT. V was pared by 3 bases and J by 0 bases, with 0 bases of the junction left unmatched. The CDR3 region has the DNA TGTGCCAGCAGTGAACTAGCGGGGAGCACAGATACGCAGTATTTT. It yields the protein CASSELAGSTDTQYF.

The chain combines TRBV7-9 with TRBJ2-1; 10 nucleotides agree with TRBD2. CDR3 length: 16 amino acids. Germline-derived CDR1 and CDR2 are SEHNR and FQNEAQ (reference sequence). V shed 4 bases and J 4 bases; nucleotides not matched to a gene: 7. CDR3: CASSYSSGRAYNEQFF. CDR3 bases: TGTGCCAGCAGCTATTCCAGCGGGAGGGCTTACAATGAGCAGTTCTTC.